The clone carrying this T cell receptor beta chain was counted ten times or more. Its antigen is still unknown. Over 160 million TCR-beta sequences from 15-18 subjects came from every sequencing run. TCRdb redid the calling of the 5' RACE reads with MiXCR, one entry per CDR3 protein. Of about 78,000 distinct CDR3 sequences listed, about 5.5% are singletons. The sample originates from a study of neurological immune-mediated disorders. Findings of the study overall: CDR3 amino acid sequences found in expanded clones were never shared across subjects, suggesting private repertoires in all groups.

V was trimmed by 0 bases and J by 13 bases, leaving 13 bases between them. The CDR3 has 13 residues. Germline loops: CDR1 SGHRS, CDR2 YFSETQ. This TCR derives from a woman aged 30 to 39 with multiple sclerosis. The chain combines TRBV5-1 with TRBJ2-2; D remains unclear. Sequencing was done on a sample of PBMCs. The CDR3 region is CASSLDWATGLFF. The CDR3 bases are TGCGCCAGCAGCTTGGATTGGGCTACTGGGCTGTTTTTT.